The T cell receptor (beta chain) described here comes from a study of CD8+ T cells in alopecia areata. For the study at large: Treatment of the treated patients consisted of oral tofacitinib, 5 to 10 mg twice daily. Findings and caveats of the study: On tofacitinib, scalp and blood still held many of the expanded lesional clones.

Extracted RNA was reverse transcribed, and the resulting cDNA served as sequencing template. Libraries were prepared by immunoSEQ multiplex PCR; TCRdb keeps only in-frame clonotypes and omits some of them. The table shows roughly 150,000 clones, with about 56% occurring only once. This clone was picked up a small number of times. The antigen is unknown. The germline V gene has CDR1 SGHTA and CDR2 FQGNSA. The CDR3 spans 16 residues. The V gene lost 5 bases and the J gene lost 2 bases, with 16 bases spanning the gap. Treatment in this sample: oral pan-JAK inhibitor, 5-10 mg twice daily. Patients with alopecia areata provided lesional scalp punch biopsies as well as peripheral blood. CD4+ and CD8+ T cells were sorted from PBMCs.

J is TRBJ1-5 and V is TRBV7-2; D call uncertain. This TCR was recovered from a human donor with alopecia areata. This specimen was CD8+ T cells sorted from blood, taken at week 4, from a patient treated with tofacitinib. The CDR3 DNA reads TGTGCCAGCAGCCCGAATACGGGAGGAGGCAATCAGCCCCAGCATTTT. It encodes CASSPNTGGGNQPQHF.